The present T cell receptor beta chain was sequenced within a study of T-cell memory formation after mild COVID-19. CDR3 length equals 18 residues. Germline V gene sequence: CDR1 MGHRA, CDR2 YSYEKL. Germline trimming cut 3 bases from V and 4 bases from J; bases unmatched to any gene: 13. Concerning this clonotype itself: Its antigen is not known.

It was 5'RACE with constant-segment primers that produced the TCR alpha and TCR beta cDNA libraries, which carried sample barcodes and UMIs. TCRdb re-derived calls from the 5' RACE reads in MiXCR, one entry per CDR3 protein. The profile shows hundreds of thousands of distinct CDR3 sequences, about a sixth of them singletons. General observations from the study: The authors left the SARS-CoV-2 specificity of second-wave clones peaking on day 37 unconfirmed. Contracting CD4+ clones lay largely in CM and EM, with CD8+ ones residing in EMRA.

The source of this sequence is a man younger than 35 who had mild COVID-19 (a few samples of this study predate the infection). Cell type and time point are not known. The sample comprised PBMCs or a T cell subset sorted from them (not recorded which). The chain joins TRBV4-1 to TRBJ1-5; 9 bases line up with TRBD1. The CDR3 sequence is CASSQLPGQGRGNQPQHF. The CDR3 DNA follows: TGCGCCAGCAGCCAGTTACCGGGACAGGGACGCGGGAATCAGCCCCAGCATTTT.